Shown below are 17 T cell receptor beta chains from a single sample sequenced in a study of OX40 agonist ivuxolimab in advanced cancers. The protocol was immunoSEQ multiplex PCR, while the TCRdb copy is restricted to in-frame clones and leaves out a portion. The table lists under 95,000 clones, 70% to 90% of them singletons. The starting material was CD4+ or CD8+ T cells sorted from blood, obtained in a trial of the OX40 agonist ivuxolimab. The receptors come from an adult with an advanced solid tumor such as melanoma, head and neck, liver or kidney cancer.

V gene TRBV2 combines with J gene TRBJ1-5; 7 bases fit TRBD1. J gave up 7 bases and V 4 bases, and 4 bases lay outside the gene matches. Germline lookup yields CDR1 SNHLY and CDR2 FYNNEI. The CDR3 spans 13 residues. In DNA form, the CDR3 reads TGTGCCAGCAGTGGACAGGGTTACCAGCCCCAGCATTTT. This gives the protein CASSGQGYQPQHF.

The genes are TRBV5-4 and TRBJ2-3; D remains unclear. The ends were cut back, 2 bases at V and 0 bases at J, with 7 bases in the middle. The CDR3 loop spans 14 amino acids. Per germline, CDR1 SGHNT and CDR2 YYREEE (reference sequence). The CDR3 reads CASSFGPSTDTQYF. CDR3 nucleotide sequence: TGTGCCAGCAGCTTCGGCCCTAGCACAGATACGCAGTATTTT.

The rearrangement joins TRBV7-9 to TRBJ2-1; D not resolved. The CDR3 is 11 residues long. CDR1 is SEHNR, CDR2 FQNEAQ, per germline (reference sequence). Trimming pared 2 bases from V and 8 bases from J, leaving 4 bases between. The CDR3 coding sequence is TGTGCCAGCAGCTTATCGTATGAGCAGTTCTTC. As protein: CASSLSYEQFF.

In this sample, this clone turned up once. The V gene is TRBV9, the J gene TRBJ1-3, with D possibly being TRBD1 (5 bases). Germline CDR1 and CDR2: SGDLS and YYNGEE. V was shortened by 0 bases and J by 0 bases, with 13 bases between the two germline ends. The CDR3 runs 17 residues. The CDR3 spells CASSVAYGRASGNTIYF. CDR3 bases: TGTGCCAGCAGCGTAGCCTATGGCAGGGCCTCTGGAAACACCATATATTTT. The entire variable domain, with the rest obtained from reference TRBV9 and TRBJ1-3, is as follows: DSGVTQTPKHLITATGQRVTLRCSPRSGDLSVYWYQQSLDQGLQFLIQYYNGEERAKGNILERFSAQQFPDLHSELNLSSLELGDSALYFCASSVAYGRASGNTIYFGEGSWLTVV.

This sequence joins TRBV5-1 and TRBJ1-2, with a weak D call TRBD1 (6 bases). The CDR3 has 14 amino acids. Trimming removed 4 bases at V and 6 bases at J, with 16 bases between. CDR1 is SGHRS, CDR2 YFSETQ, per germline. The CDR3 sequence is CASSQIQGQDGYTF. The CDR3 region has the DNA TGCGCCAGCAGCCAGATACAGGGTCAGGATGGCTACACCTTC. Full variable domain (rest looked up from reference TRBV5-1 and TRBJ1-2): KAGVTQTPRYLIKTRGQQVTLSCSPISGHRSVSWYQQTPGQGLQFLFEYFSETQRNKGNFPGRFSGRQFSNSRSEMNVSTLELGDSALYLCASSQIQGQDGYTFGSGTRLTVV.

This clone was detected many times. The CDR3 is CASSLEAWASYEQYF. The CDR3 nucleotides are TGTGCCAGCAGCTTGGAAGCGTGGGCCTCCTACGAGCAGTACTTC. This sequence joins TRBV5-4 and TRBJ2-7; D gene uncertain. Germline-derived CDR1 and CDR2 are SGHNT and YYREEE (reference sequence). This CDR3 has 15 amino acids. V dropped 0 bases and J dropped 0 bases, with 10 bases sitting between them.

The chain employs TRBV7-9 and TRBJ2-1; D call uncertain. The CDR3 length is 12 residues. Germline CDR1 reads SEHNR; CDR2 reads FQNEAQ (reference sequence). Trimming shortened V by 5 bases and J by 8 bases, and 10 bases separated the two germline ends. CDR3 nucleotide sequence: TGTGCCAGCAGCCGAGATATGGATGAGCAGTTCTTC. It yields the protein CASSRDMDEQFF.

V and J are TRBV27 and TRBJ1-4, with D uncertain. Trimming left V 7 bases short and J 4 bases short, with 13 bases between. The CDR3 covers 14 residues. From germline, CDR1 is MNHEY and CDR2 SMNVEV (reference sequence). The CDR3 here is CASISRRHNEKLFF. The DNA for the CDR3 is TGTGCCAGCATATCCAGGAGACATAATGAAAAACTGTTTTTT. Looking up the rest from reference TRBV27 and TRBJ1-4 gives the full variable domain: EAQVTQNPRYLITVTGKKLTVTCSQNMNHEYMSWYRQDPGLGLRQIYYSMNVEVTDKGDVPEGYKVSRKEKRNFPLILESPSPNQTSLYFCASISRRHNEKLFFGSGTQLSVL.

V and J are TRBV28 and TRBJ1-1; the D is unclear. Germline V CDR1 and CDR2: MDHEN, SYDVKM. Trimming took off 5 bases at V and 6 bases at J, with 13 bases between the two ends. CDR3 length: 13 amino acids. The CDR3 sequence is CASSLRRAAEAFF. The CDR3 bases are TGTGCCAGCAGTCTCAGGAGAGCAGCTGAAGCTTTCTTT.

The chain recombines TRBV5-1 with TRBJ2-5, with no clear D. The CDR3 length is 15 residues. Germline V gene data show CDR1 as SGHRS and CDR2 as YFSETQ. V was trimmed by 2 bases and J by 2 bases, leaving 13 bases between them. The CDR3 reads CASSFLGVGQETQYF. The CDR3 DNA sequence: TGCGCCAGCAGCTTTCTTGGGGTCGGACAAGAGACCCAGTACTTC.

This clone appeared a single time. V and J are TRBV6-1 and TRBJ1-5; TRBD1 might be the D (6 bases). Germline values: CDR1 MNHNS, CDR2 SASEGT. The CDR3 length is 15 residues. Trimming pared 7 bases from V and 3 bases from J, leaving 16 bases between. The CDR3 here is CASTRGPAVNQPQHF. In nucleotides, the CDR3 is TGTGCCAGCACCCGGGGGCCTGCCGTCAATCAGCCCCAGCATTTT.

V gene TRBV19 combines with J gene TRBJ2-5; 10 nucleotides match TRBD1. With V trimmed by 6 bases and J by 0 bases, 13 bases remained unmatched. The CDR3 sequence is 18 residues long. Germline lookup yields CDR1 LNHDA and CDR2 SQIVND (reference sequence). CDR3 loop: CASSPQGQGIWYQETQYF. The DNA for the CDR3 is TGTGCCAGTAGCCCTCAGGGACAGGGGATTTGGTACCAAGAGACCCAGTACTTC.

The V gene is TRBV2, the J gene TRBJ2-7, with a possible D match to TRBD1 (6 bases). V was shortened by 6 bases and J by 0 bases, with 12 bases between the two germline ends. Per germline, CDR1 SNHLY and CDR2 FYNNEI. This CDR3 has 14 residues. CDR3 region: CASRLTGSSYEQYF. The CDR3 nucleotides read TGTGCCAGCAGACTAACAGGGAGCTCCTACGAGCAGTACTTC.

This clone came up a few times. The same CDR3 arises from other DNA sequences in this sample as well. The chain combines TRBV15 with TRBJ1-5, with D uncertain. V was pared by 0 bases and J by 5 bases, with 5 bases between. From germline, CDR1 is LNHNV and CDR2 YYDKDF (reference sequence). This CDR3 comprises 13 residues. CDR3: CATSRDLDQPQHF. CDR3 bases: TGTGCCACCAGCAGAGATCTGGATCAGCCCCAGCATTTT.

V and J are TRBV7-6 and TRBJ2-1; D is perhaps TRBD1 (5 bases). Germline V gene sequence: CDR1 SGHVS, CDR2 FNYEAQ. The CDR3 runs to 12 residues. The V and J ends lost 5 bases and 8 bases respectively, with 10 bases between them. The CDR3 region has the DNA TGTGCCAGCAGCACCCAGGGTCATGAGCAGTTCTTC. It specifies CASSTQGHEQFF.

This chain connects TRBV25-1 to TRBJ2-1, with a weak D call TRBD2 (6 bases). Per the germline V gene, CDR1 is MGHDK and CDR2 is SYGVNS. The V gene lost 8 bases and the J gene lost 6 bases, with 14 bases spanning the gap. The CDR3 has 13 amino acids. The chain's CDR3 is CASLTSVGNEQFF. The CDR3 DNA sequence: TGTGCCAGCTTGACTAGTGTGGGCAATGAGCAGTTCTTC.

The table lists this clone with a few counts. CDR3 DNA sequence: TGTGCCAGCTCACCATCACGGGTAGGGAACACTGAAGCTTTCTTT. This sequence encodes CASSPSRVGNTEAFF. This chain uses TRBV18 with TRBJ1-1; D ambiguous. Germline CDR1 and CDR2: KGHSH and LQKENI. The CDR3 runs to 15 residues. V was pared by 2 bases and J by 1 base, with 11 bases between.